One and the same sample provided the 7 T cell receptor beta chains below, sequenced in a study of prognosis after radiotherapy for stage I lung cancer. Amplification of TCR beta CDR3 from genomic DNA used two-round multiplex PCR. First-round PCR employed TRBV- and TRBJ-specific primers for each gene. TCRdb processed the multiplex PCR reads anew with MiXCR; each CDR3 protein has one entry. The data contain 12,000 or so distinct CDR3 sequences, over 35% of them seen just once; the ten biggest clones take up 53%. The sequencing used PBMCs, collected before or after stereotactic body radiation therapy (not recorded which). The receptors were gathered from a donor aged 50 or older with non-small cell lung cancer.

By its share, this clonotype is medium-sized. The chain combines TRBV4-1 with TRBJ2-1; 8 nucleotides agree with TRBD2. Trimming at V came to 0 bases and at J to 10 bases, leaving 8 bases not matched to a gene. CDR1 is MGHRA and CDR2 is YSYEKL in the germline V gene. There are 15 residues in the CDR3. CDR3 in amino acids: CASSQELRGAEEQFF. As DNA, the CDR3 is TGCGCCAGCAGCCAAGAGTTGCGGGGGGCTGAAGAGCAGTTCTTC.

This clonotype was counted a single time. The V call is TRBV7-9, the J call TRBJ2-7; 13 bases match TRBD2. The germline V gene encodes CDR1 SEHNR and CDR2 FQNEAQ (reference sequence). The CDR3 is made up of 18 amino acids. The V segment lost 4 bases and the J segment 3 bases; nucleotides outside the gene matches: 12. CDR3 coding DNA: TGTGCCAGCAGCTCCAACCATTTACTAGCGGGAGGGCACTACGAGCAGTACTTC. Translated, it gives CASSSNHLLAGGHYEQYF. Together with reference TRBV7-9 and TRBJ2-7, the CDR3 gives the full variable domain: DTGVSQNPRHKITKRGQNVTFRCDPISEHNRLYWYRQTLGQGPEFLTYFQNEAQLEKSRLLSDRFSAERPKGSFSTLEIQRTEQGDSAMYLCASSSNHLLAGGHYEQYFGPGTRLTVT.

The chain is built from TRBV6-2 or TRBV6-3 and TRBJ2-7; the match to TRBD1 covers 9 bases. Trimming took 2 bases from V and 3 from J; bases not matched to a gene: 5. CDR3 length equals 15 residues. CDR1 is MNHEY and CDR2 is SVGEGT in the germline V gene. The CDR3 DNA sequence: TGTGCCAGCAGTTACACCGGGACAGGGTACTACGAGCAGTACGTC. Protein product: CASSYTGTGYYEQYV.

The chain has TRBV5-4 and TRBJ2-3; D ambiguous. CDR1 and CDR2 from the germline V gene are SGHNT and YYREEE (reference sequence). The CDR3 covers 15 residues. V was clipped by 1 base and J by 2 bases, with 11 bases between them. In DNA, the CDR3 is TGTGCCAGCAGCTTGACTTCGGAAGTCACAGATACGCAGTATTTT. Translating it yields CASSLTSEVTDTQYF.

This clonotype was counted a single time. This is likely an artifact of a read error, given a far larger clone one base away. This chain uses TRBV27 with TRBJ2-3; 10 bases map to TRBD1. This CDR3 has 16 residues. V dropped 5 bases and J dropped 6; count of bases not matched to a gene: 11. CDR1 and CDR2 from the germline V gene are MNHEY and SMNVEV (reference sequence). CDR3 DNA: TGTGCCAGCAGTGATAAGGGGACAGGGGCCTTTGATACGCAGTATTTT. Protein product: CASSDKGTGAFDTQYF.

In its sample, this clonotype was seen many times. The genes are TRBV20-1 and TRBJ2-2; 10 bases match TRBD1. Trimming cost V 6 bases and J 7 bases; bases outside gene matches: 8. The CDR3 loop spans 14 amino acids. Per the germline V gene, CDR1 is DFQATT and CDR2 is SNEGSKA (reference sequence). The CDR3: CSAKDRGNIGELFF. In DNA, the CDR3 is TGCAGTGCCAAGGACAGGGGGAATATCGGGGAGCTGTTTTTT.

The chain is built from TRBV5-1 and TRBJ1-4; 7 bases match TRBD1. Germline V gene sequence: CDR1 SGHRS, CDR2 YFSETQ. Unmatched junction bases numbered 12, after V lost 0 bases and J lost 7 bases. The CDR3 runs to 17 residues. The CDR3 spells CASSLGDKSGGGEKLFF. CDR3 in DNA: TGCGCCAGCAGCTTGGGAGACAAATCAGGGGGTGGTGAAAAACTGTTTTTT.